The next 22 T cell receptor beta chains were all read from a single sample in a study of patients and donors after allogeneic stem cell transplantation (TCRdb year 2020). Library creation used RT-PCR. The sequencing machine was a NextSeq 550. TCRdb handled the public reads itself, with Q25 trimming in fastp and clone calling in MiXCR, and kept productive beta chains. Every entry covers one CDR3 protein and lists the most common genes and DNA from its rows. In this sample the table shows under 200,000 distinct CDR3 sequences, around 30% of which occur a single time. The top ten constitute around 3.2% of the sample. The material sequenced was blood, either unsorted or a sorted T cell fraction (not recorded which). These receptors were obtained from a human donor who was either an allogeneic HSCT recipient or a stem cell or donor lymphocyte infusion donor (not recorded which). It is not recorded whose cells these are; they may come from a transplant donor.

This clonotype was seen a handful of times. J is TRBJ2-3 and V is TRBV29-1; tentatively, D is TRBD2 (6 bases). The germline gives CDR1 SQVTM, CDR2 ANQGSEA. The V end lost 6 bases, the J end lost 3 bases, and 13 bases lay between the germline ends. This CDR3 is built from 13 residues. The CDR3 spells CSVSSGGTDTQYF. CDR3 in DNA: TGCAGCGTATCGAGCGGAGGGACAGATACGCAGTATTTT.

Here the CDR3 DNA reads TGTGCCAGCAGCGCAGACCTCCCAGATGAGCAGTTCTTC. It translates to CASSADLPDEQFF. The chain links TRBV9 to TRBJ2-1; D call uncertain. The CDR3 is made up of 13 amino acids. Germline values: CDR1 SGDLS, CDR2 YYNGEE. The V and J ends lost 3 bases and 8 bases respectively, with 12 bases between them.

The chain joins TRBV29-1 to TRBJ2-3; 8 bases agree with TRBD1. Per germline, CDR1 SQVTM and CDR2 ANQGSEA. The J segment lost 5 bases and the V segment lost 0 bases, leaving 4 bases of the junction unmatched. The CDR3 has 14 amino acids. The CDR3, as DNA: TGCAGCGTTGAAGATCGGACAGGGCGAGATACGCAGTATTTT. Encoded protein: CSVEDRTGRDTQYF.

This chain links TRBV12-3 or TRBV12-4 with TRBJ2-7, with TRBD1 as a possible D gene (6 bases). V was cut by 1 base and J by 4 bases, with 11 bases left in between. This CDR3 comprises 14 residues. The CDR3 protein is CASSLGGGLYEQYF. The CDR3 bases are TGTGCCAGCAGTTTAGGAGGGGGTCTATACGAGCAGTACTTC.

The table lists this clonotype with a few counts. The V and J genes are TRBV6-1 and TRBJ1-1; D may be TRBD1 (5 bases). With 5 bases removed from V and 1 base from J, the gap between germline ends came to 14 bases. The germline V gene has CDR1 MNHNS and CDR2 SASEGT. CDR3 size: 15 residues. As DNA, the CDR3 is TGTGCCAGCAGTATTTACAGAGGGGAGAACACTGAAGCTTTCTTT. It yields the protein CASSIYRGENTEAFF.

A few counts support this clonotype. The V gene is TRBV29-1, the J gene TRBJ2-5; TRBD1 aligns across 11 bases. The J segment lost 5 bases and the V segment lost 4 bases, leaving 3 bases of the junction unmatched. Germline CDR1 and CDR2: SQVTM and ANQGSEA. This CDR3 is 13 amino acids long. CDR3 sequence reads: CSVGGTGGETQYF. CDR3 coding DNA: TGCAGCGTTGGGGGGACAGGGGGTGAGACCCAGTACTTC.

CDR3 amino acids: CASSTRTGYSEAFF. CDR3 nucleotide sequence: TGCGCCAGCAGCACCCGGACAGGGTACAGTGAAGCTTTCTTT. The rearrangement uses TRBV5-1 and TRBJ1-1, with 8 bases identical to TRBD1. Looked up from germline, CDR1 is SGHRS and CDR2 is YFSETQ. V was clipped by 4 bases and J by 7 bases; unmatched bases: 9. CDR3 length: 14 amino acids. Filled out from reference TRBV5-1 and TRBJ1-1, the complete variable domain reads KAGVTQTPRYLIKTRGQQVTLSCSPISGHRSVSWYQQTPGQGLQFLFEYFSETQRNKGNFPGRFSGRQFSNSRSEMNVSTLELGDSALYLCASSTRTGYSEAFFGQGTRLTVV.

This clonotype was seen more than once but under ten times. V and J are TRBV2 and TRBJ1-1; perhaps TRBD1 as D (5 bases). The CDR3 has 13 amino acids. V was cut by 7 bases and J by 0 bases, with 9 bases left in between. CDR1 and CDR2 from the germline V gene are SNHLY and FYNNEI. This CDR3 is CASKDSVNTEAFF. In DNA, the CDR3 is TGTGCCAGCAAAGACAGCGTGAACACTGAAGCTTTCTTT.

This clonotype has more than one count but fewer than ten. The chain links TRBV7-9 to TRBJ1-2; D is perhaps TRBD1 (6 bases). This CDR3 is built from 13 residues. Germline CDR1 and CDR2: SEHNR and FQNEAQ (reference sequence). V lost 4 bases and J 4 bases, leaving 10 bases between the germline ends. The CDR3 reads CASSSGQRYGYTF. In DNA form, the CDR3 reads TGTGCCAGCAGCTCCGGACAGCGCTATGGCTACACCTTC.

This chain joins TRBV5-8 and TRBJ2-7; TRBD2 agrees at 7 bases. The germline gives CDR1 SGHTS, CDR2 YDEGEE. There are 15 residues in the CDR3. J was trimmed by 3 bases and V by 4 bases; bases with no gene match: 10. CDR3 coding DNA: TGTGCCAGCAGCGGCCGGGACTATATGAACTACGAGCAGTACTTC. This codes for CASSGRDYMNYEQYF.

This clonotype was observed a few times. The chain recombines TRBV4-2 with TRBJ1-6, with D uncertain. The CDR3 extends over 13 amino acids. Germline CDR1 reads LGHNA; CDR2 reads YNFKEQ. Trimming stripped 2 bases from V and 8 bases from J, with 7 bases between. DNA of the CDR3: TGTGCCAGCAGCCAACCGGGCGATTCACCCCTCCACTTT. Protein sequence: CASSQPGDSPLHF.

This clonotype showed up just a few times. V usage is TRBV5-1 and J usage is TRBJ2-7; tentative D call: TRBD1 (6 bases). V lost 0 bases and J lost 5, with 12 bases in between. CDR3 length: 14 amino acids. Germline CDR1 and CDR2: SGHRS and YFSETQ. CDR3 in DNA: TGCGCCAGCAGCTTGGAAGGCAGGGGCCACGAGCAGTACTTC. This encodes CASSLEGRGHEQYF.

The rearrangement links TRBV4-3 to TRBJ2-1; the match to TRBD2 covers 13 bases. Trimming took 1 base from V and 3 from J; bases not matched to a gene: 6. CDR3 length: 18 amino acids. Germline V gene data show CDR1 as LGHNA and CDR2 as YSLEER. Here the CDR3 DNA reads TGCGCCAGCAGCCAAGCACTAGCGGGAGGGCCAGGCTACAATGAGCAGTTCTTC. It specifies CASSQALAGGPGYNEQFF.

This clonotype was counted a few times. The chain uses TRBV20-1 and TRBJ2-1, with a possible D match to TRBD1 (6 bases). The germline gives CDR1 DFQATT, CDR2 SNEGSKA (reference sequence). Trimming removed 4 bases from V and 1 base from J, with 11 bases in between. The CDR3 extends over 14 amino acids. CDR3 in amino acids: CSANRVGSYNEQFF. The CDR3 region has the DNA TGCAGTGCTAACAGGGTAGGGTCCTACAATGAGCAGTTCTTC.

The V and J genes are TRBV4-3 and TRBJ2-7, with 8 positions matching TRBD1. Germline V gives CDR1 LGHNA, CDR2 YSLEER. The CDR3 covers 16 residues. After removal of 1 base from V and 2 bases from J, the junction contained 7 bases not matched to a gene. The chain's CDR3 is CASSQGAGQAPYEQYF. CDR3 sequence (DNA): TGCGCCAGCAGCCAAGGGGCGGGACAGGCCCCCTACGAGCAGTACTTC.

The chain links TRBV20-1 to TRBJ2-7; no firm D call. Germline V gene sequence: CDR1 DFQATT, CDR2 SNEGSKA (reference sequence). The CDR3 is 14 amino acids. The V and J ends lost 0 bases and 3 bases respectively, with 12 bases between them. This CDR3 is CSARDGSLIYEQYF. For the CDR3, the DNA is TGCAGTGCTAGAGACGGATCCCTAATCTACGAGCAGTACTTC.

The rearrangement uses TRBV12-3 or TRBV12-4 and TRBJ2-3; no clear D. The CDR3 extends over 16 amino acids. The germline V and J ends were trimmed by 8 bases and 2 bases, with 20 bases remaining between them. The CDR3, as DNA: TGTGCCAGCTACTCCCATCCCGGCGACATCACAGATACGCAGTATTTT. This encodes CASYSHPGDITDTQYF.

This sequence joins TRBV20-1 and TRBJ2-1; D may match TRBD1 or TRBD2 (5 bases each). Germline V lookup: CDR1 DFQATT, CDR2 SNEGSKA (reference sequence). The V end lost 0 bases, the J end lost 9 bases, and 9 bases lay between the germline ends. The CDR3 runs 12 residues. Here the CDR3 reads CSARDWGSEQFF. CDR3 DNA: TGCAGTGCTAGAGATTGGGGGAGTGAGCAGTTCTTC.

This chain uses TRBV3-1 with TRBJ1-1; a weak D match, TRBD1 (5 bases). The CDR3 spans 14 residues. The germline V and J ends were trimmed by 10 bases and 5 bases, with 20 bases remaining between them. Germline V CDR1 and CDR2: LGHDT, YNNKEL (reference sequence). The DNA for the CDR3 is TGTGCCACCCATCCTATGGAGGCAGGGACTGAAGCTTTCTTT. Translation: CATHPMEAGTEAFF.

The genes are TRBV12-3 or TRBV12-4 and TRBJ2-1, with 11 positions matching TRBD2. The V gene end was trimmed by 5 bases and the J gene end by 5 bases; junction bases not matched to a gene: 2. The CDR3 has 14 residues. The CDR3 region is CASSVTSGNNEQFF. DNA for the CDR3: TGTGCCAGCAGTGTGACTAGCGGGAACAATGAGCAGTTCTTC.

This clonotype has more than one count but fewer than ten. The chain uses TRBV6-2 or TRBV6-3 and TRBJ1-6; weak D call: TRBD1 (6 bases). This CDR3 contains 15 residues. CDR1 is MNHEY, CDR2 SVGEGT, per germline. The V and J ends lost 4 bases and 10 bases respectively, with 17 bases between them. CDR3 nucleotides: TGTGCCAGCAGTTCCCGGGACACCGGGAGGTCACCCCTCCACTTT. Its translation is CASSSRDTGRSPLHF.

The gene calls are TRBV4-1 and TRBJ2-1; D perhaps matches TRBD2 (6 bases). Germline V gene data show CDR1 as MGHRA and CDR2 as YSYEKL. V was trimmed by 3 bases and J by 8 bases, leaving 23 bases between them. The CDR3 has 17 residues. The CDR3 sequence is CASSHPIGAGIRDEQFF. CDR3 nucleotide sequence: TGCGCCAGCAGCCACCCCATAGGGGCGGGAATAAGGGATGAGCAGTTCTTC.